Shown below are 32 T cell receptor beta chains from a single sample sequenced in a study of cytomegalovirus exposure and HLA in healthy donors. This table comes from immunoSEQ multiplex PCR, and its TCRdb copy is limited to in-frame clones, with some not included. The sample yields under 250,000 clones, more than 75% seen once. The specimen sequenced was PBMCs. All receptors come from a man between 18 and 35 years old in good health and CMV-seronegative.

The chain uses TRBV5-1 and TRBJ1-4; 10 bases line up with TRBD1. Unmatched junction bases numbered 7, after V lost 4 bases and J lost 7 bases. This CDR3 contains 15 residues. Germline V CDR1 and CDR2: SGHRS, YFSETQ. This CDR3 reads CASSIGQGDREKLFF. CDR3 nucleotides: TGCGCCAGCAGCATAGGACAGGGGGATCGTGAAAAACTGTTTTTT.

The rearrangement links TRBV6-5 to TRBJ2-7, with TRBD2 as a possible D gene (6 bases). The CDR3 is 13 amino acids. CDR1 and CDR2 (germline): MNHEY, SVGAGI. Trimming cost V 8 bases and J 1 base, with 12 bases left between them. CDR3 residues: CASAAGFSYEQYF. CDR3 nucleotides: TGTGCCAGCGCTGCGGGATTTTCCTACGAGCAGTACTTC.

This clone was observed once. V is TRBV25-1 and J is TRBJ1-1; a weak D match, TRBD1 (5 bases). Germline values: CDR1 MGHDK, CDR2 SYGVNS. V was cut by 5 bases and J by 6 bases, with 10 bases left in between. The CDR3 consists of 12 residues. In DNA form, the CDR3 reads TGTGCCAGCAGTCAAGGGGAGGCTGAAGCTTTCTTT. Translation gives CASSQGEAEAFF.

The chain is built from TRBV4-3 and TRBJ1-5, with D unclear. The CDR3 contains 13 residues. Germline V CDR1 and CDR2: LGHNA, YSLEER. Trimming removed 4 bases at V and 1 base at J, with 5 bases between. CDR3 sequence: CASSLASNQPQHF. CDR3 DNA sequence: TGCGCCAGCAGCCTCGCGAGCAATCAGCCCCAGCATTTT.

This sequence joins TRBV4-1 and TRBJ2-1; 11 bases align to TRBD2. Germline assignment: CDR1 MGHRA and CDR2 YSYEKL. The CDR3 loop spans 15 amino acids. J gave up 7 bases and V 5 bases, and 7 bases lay outside the gene matches. The DNA of the CDR3 is TGCGCCAGCAGCTTAATAGCGGGAGGGTTGAATGAGCAGTTCTTC. The encoded protein is CASSLIAGGLNEQFF.

The chain combines TRBV12-5 with TRBJ2-1; 7 bases map to TRBD1. Germline values: CDR1 LGHNT, CDR2 FRNRAP. The V and J ends lost 5 bases and 0 bases, in that order; junction bases with no gene match: 4. The CDR3 loop spans 15 amino acids. CDR3 in amino acids: CASGRDRVSYNEQFF. The CDR3 bases are TGTGCTAGTGGTCGTGACAGGGTCTCCTACAATGAGCAGTTCTTC.

The rearrangement uses TRBV5-8 and TRBJ1-4; TRBD1 agrees at 9 bases. The germline CDR1 and CDR2 sequences are SGHTS and YDEGEE. Losses at the gene ends were 4 bases for V and 0 bases for J; bases not matched to a gene: 7. The CDR3 spans 17 residues. This CDR3 reads CASSHGQGITTNEKLFF. Here the CDR3 DNA reads TGTGCCAGCAGCCACGGACAGGGGATTACAACTAATGAAAAACTGTTTTTT. Full variable domain (missing parts from reference TRBV5-8 and TRBJ1-4): EAGVTQSPTHLIKTRGQQATLRCSPISGHTSVYWYQQALGLGLQFLLWYDEGEERNRGNFPPRFSGRQFPNYSSELNVNALELEDSALYLCASSHGQGITTNEKLFFGSGTQLSVL.

This sequence joins TRBV7-3 and TRBJ2-1; TRBD2 matches at 10 bases. From germline, CDR1 is SGHTA and CDR2 FQGTGA. CDR3 length: 18 amino acids. V trimming: 5 bases; J trimming: 0 bases; junction bases outside the gene matches: 10. The CDR3 bases are TGTGCCAGCAGCCCCTGGACTAGCGGCGACCCCTCCTACAATGAGCAGTTCTTC. Its translation is CASSPWTSGDPSYNEQFF.

In DNA, the CDR3 is TGCGCCAGCAGCCAAGATCGGGCAGGGCGAATCCAGCCCCAGCATTTT. This translates into CASSQDRAGRIQPQHF. The gene calls are TRBV4-3 and TRBJ1-5; D might be TRBD1 (5 bases). Germline V gene sequence: CDR1 LGHNA, CDR2 YSLEER. The CDR3 spans 16 residues. V was shortened by 0 bases and J by 7 bases, with 16 bases between the two germline ends.

This clone was observed a handful of times. The chain combines TRBV7-8 with TRBJ1-2; 9 nucleotides align to TRBD1. The germline V gene has CDR1 SGHVS and CDR2 FQNEAQ. With 5 bases clipped from V and 4 bases from J, the junction kept 5 bases outside the gene matches. This CDR3 is 14 amino acids long. Written as DNA, the CDR3 is TGTGCCAGCAGCCAGACACAGGGGGCCTATGGCTACACCTTC. It translates to CASSQTQGAYGYTF.

This sequence joins TRBV5-6 and TRBJ2-7; a weak D match, TRBD1 (6 bases). The CDR3 sequence is 15 residues long. V lost 3 bases and J lost 2, with 15 bases in between. Germline lookup yields CDR1 SGHDT and CDR2 YYEEEE. The CDR3, as DNA: TGTGCCAGCAGCTATGACAGGATGGCGACCTACGAGCAGTACTTC. Encoded protein: CASSYDRMATYEQYF.

The gene calls are TRBV28 and TRBJ2-5; TRBD1 matches at 7 bases. Germline CDR1 reads MDHEN; CDR2 reads SYDVKM. This CDR3 region has 15 residues. J was trimmed by 4 bases and V by 6 bases; bases with no gene match: 11. CDR3 bases: TGTGCCAGCAGGCTAAGCAGGGGGTCGGGAGAGACCCAGTACTTC. This sequence encodes CASRLSRGSGETQYF. Full variable domain (remainder filled in from reference TRBV28 and TRBJ2-5): DVKVTQSSRYLVKRTGEKVFLECVQDMDHENMFWYRQDPGLGLRLIYFSYDVKMKEKGDIPEGYSVSREKKERFSLILESASTNQTSMYLCASRLSRGSGETQYFGPGTRLLVL.

The V and J genes are TRBV18 and TRBJ1-2; D uncertain. Looked up from germline, CDR1 is KGHSH and CDR2 is LQKENI. The CDR3 has 14 amino acids. V was cut by 1 base and J by 3 bases, with 9 bases left in between. CDR3 nucleotide sequence: TGTGCCAGCTCACCACGGGAGGGTTACTATGGCTACACCTTC. Amino acids: CASSPREGYYGYTF.

V gene TRBV11-2 combines with J gene TRBJ2-7; 7 nucleotides align to TRBD1. This CDR3 contains 15 residues. CDR1 is SGHAT and CDR2 is FQNNGV in the germline V gene. Losses at the gene ends were 5 bases for V and 3 bases for J; bases not matched to a gene: 10. In DNA, the CDR3 is TGTGCCAGCAGCCCAACAGGGGATTCCGTCTACGAGCAGTACTTC. Translated: CASSPTGDSVYEQYF.

This chain joins TRBV5-1 and TRBJ2-2; 10 bases agree with TRBD2. Germline CDR1 SGHRS, CDR2 YFSETQ. J lost 1 base, V lost 0 bases, and 6 bases had no gene match. The length of the CDR3 is 18 residues. CDR3: CASSLGLAGGRNTGELFF. The CDR3 DNA is TGCGCCAGCAGCTTGGGGTTAGCGGGGGGCCGGAACACCGGGGAGCTGTTTTTT.

The gene calls are TRBV4-1 and TRBJ1-2; D unclear. CDR1 MGHRA and CDR2 YSYEKL come from the germline V gene. The CDR3 has 15 residues. Trimming removed 0 bases from V and 4 bases from J, with 12 bases in between. DNA of the CDR3: TGCGCCAGCAGCCAAGATGAGGGCGGGAGCTATGGCTACACCTTC. Translated: CASSQDEGGSYGYTF.

This clone came up a few times. The chain has TRBV28 and TRBJ1-2, with 8 bases identical to TRBD1. The J segment lost 6 bases and the V segment lost 8 bases, leaving 17 bases of the junction unmatched. Per the germline V gene, CDR1 is MDHEN and CDR2 is SYDVKM. CDR3 size: 16 residues. The chain's CDR3 is CASLPIGQGIRDGYTF. The CDR3 nucleotides are TGTGCCAGCCTTCCAATTGGACAGGGAATTAGGGATGGCTACACCTTC.

CDR3 loop: CASSLQGPGNTIYF. The CDR3 DNA reads TGCGCCAGCAGCCTACAGGGTCCTGGAAACACCATATATTTT. This chain uses TRBV5-1 with TRBJ1-3; the D gene is possibly TRBD1 (6 bases). Germline V CDR1 and CDR2: SGHRS, YFSETQ. With 4 bases removed from V and 2 bases from J, the gap between germline ends came to 10 bases. The length of the CDR3 is 14 residues. The whole variable domain, remainder taken from reference TRBV5-1 and TRBJ1-3, is KAGVTQTPRYLIKTRGQQVTLSCSPISGHRSVSWYQQTPGQGLQFLFEYFSETQRNKGNFPGRFSGRQFSNSRSEMNVSTLELGDSALYLCASSLQGPGNTIYFGEGSWLTVV.

The rearrangement links TRBV10-3 to TRBJ1-5; D unclear. The V gene lost 8 bases and the J gene lost 1 base, with 9 bases spanning the gap. This CDR3 spans 13 amino acids. CDR1 and CDR2 (germline): ENHRY, SYGVKD. CDR3 nucleotide sequence: TGTGCCATCCAGGATTACAGCAATCAGCCCCAGCATTTT. Protein: CAIQDYSNQPQHF.

The chain couples TRBV30 to TRBJ1-6; D remains unclear. Germline loops: CDR1 GTSNPN, CDR2 SVGIG (reference sequence). The CDR3 has 14 amino acids. Trimming removed 4 bases at V and 9 bases at J, with 16 bases between. The CDR3 here is CAWKDADYFSPLHF. The CDR3 bases are TGTGCCTGGAAGGATGCCGACTACTTTTCACCCCTCCACTTT.

The chain recombines TRBV5-3 with TRBJ2-7, with 10 bases identical to TRBD2. TRBV5-3 is flagged as an ORF with uncertain function. Germline trimming cut 4 bases from V and 1 base from J; bases unmatched to any gene: 8. This CDR3 region has 16 residues. The CDR3 loop reads CARSRTSGEWSYEQYF. CDR3 in DNA: TGTGCCAGAAGCCGTACTAGCGGGGAATGGTCCTACGAGCAGTACTTC.

This clone was picked up one time. The chain recombines TRBV14 with TRBJ2-1; a weak D match, TRBD1 (5 bases). V was shortened by 9 bases and J by 0 bases, with 9 bases between the two germline ends. The CDR3 has 13 residues. The V gene's germline CDR1 is SGHDN and CDR2 FVKESK. The CDR3 DNA reads as TGTGCCAGTTCAGGGTTCTCCTACAATGAGCAGTTCTTC. It is translated as CASSGFSYNEQFF.

The rearrangement links TRBV28 to TRBJ2-2, with TRBD2 identical over 13 bases. CDR1 is MDHEN, CDR2 SYDVKM, per germline. With 3 bases clipped from V and 6 bases from J, the junction kept 4 bases outside the gene matches. The CDR3 is made up of 16 amino acids. DNA for the CDR3: TGTGCCAGCAGTTTTCCGGGACTAGCGGGACCCGGGGAGCTGTTTTTT. The encoded protein is CASSFPGLAGPGELFF.

The rearrangement links TRBV2 to TRBJ1-1, with a possible D match to TRBD1 (5 bases). The CDR3 sequence is 13 residues long. The V and J ends lost 10 bases and 10 bases respectively, with 22 bases between them. Germline CDR1 SNHLY, CDR2 FYNNEI. This CDR3 is CATTEDILVGAFF. CDR3 coding DNA: TGTGCCACCACTGAGGACATTCTGGTCGGAGCTTTCTTT.

The chain is built from TRBV28 and TRBJ2-7; tentative D call: TRBD2 (6 bases). V lost 5 bases and J lost 2, with 16 bases in between. The CDR3 runs 15 residues. CDR1 and CDR2 (germline): MDHEN, SYDVKM. The CDR3 here is CASSDTGTWTYEQYF. The CDR3 DNA follows: TGTGCCAGCAGTGATACCGGGACTTGGACCTACGAGCAGTACTTC.

DNA for the CDR3: TGCGCCAGCAGCCTTACAACTAGCGGGCCTGCCTACGAGCAGTACTTC. Residues: CASSLTTSGPAYEQYF. This rearrangement joins TRBV4-3 to TRBJ2-7, with 9 bases matching TRBD2. This CDR3 has 16 amino acids. Germline V gene sequence: CDR1 LGHNA, CDR2 YSLEER. Trimming removed 4 bases from V and 2 bases from J; junction bases left unmatched: 9.

The chain employs TRBV7-9 and TRBJ2-5; TRBD2 matches 10 bases. The germline gives CDR1 SEHNR, CDR2 FQNEAQ (reference sequence). The CDR3 is 18 residues long. V shed 5 bases, J shed 4 bases, and the junction held 16 bases outside the gene matches. In DNA form, the CDR3 reads TGTGCCAGCAGCCGTGGGCCTAGCGGGGGACGGGACCGAGAGACCCAGTACTTC. Its translation is CASSRGPSGGRDRETQYF.

This clone was seen once. The V gene is TRBV5-1, the J gene TRBJ1-2, with no clear D. Looked up from germline, CDR1 is SGHRS and CDR2 is YFSETQ. Between the trimmed V and J ends, which lost 4 bases and 5 bases, there was a span of 9 bases. CDR3 length: 12 amino acids. The CDR3 sequence is CASSDGGYGYTF. Written as DNA, the CDR3 is TGCGCCAGCAGCGACGGAGGTTATGGCTACACCTTC.

This chain joins TRBV5-1 and TRBJ2-7; D possibly corresponds to TRBD2 (7 bases). The V and J ends lost 4 bases and 1 base respectively, with 15 bases between them. The CDR3 runs 15 residues. Germline V gives CDR1 SGHRS, CDR2 YFSETQ. The CDR3 DNA reads TGCGCCAGCAGCCCAGAGGGGGGGCGTTCCTACGAGCAGTACTTC. It is translated as CASSPEGGRSYEQYF.

This clone has just one count. The rearrangement uses TRBV19 and TRBJ1-1; no firm D call. CDR1 and CDR2 from the germline V gene are LNHDA and SQIVND (reference sequence). The V gene lost 3 bases and the J gene lost 2 bases, with 7 bases spanning the gap. The CDR3 is made up of 13 amino acids. CDR3 in amino acids: CASSIALNTEAFF. The CDR3, as DNA: TGTGCCAGTAGTATCGCCCTAAACACTGAAGCTTTCTTT.

The chain recombines TRBV5-1 with TRBJ1-1; D might be TRBD1 (6 bases). The CDR3 extends over 14 amino acids. V shed 0 bases and J shed 8 bases, with 14 bases lying between them. CDR1 is SGHRS, CDR2 YFSETQ, per germline. CDR3 amino acids: CASSLAGGALEAFF. The CDR3 DNA sequence: TGCGCCAGCAGCTTGGCCGGGGGGGCCTTAGAAGCTTTCTTT.

This clone was seen once. The chain employs TRBV7-6 and TRBJ1-1; 8 bases fit TRBD1. CDR1 is SGHVS and CDR2 is FNYEAQ in the germline V gene. V lost 1 base to trimming and J lost 6 bases; unmatched junction nucleotides: 10. This CDR3 spans 16 amino acids. The CDR3 is CASSLVGQVVMAEAFF. The CDR3 DNA is TGTGCCAGCAGCTTAGTGGGACAGGTGGTGATGGCTGAAGCTTTCTTT.